The subject of this entry is one T cell receptor (beta chain). Profiled with immunoSEQ multiplex PCR; TCRdb holds only in-frame clones, not every one. The data contain about 69,000 clones, roughly 80% of them singletons. The sample belongs to a study of blood T cell repertoires in COVID-19. This receptor was taken from a human donor in a cohort sampled during active COVID-19. Sequencing input: peripheral blood.

CDR3: CASSPAGYSPLHF. In DNA form, the CDR3 reads TGTGCCAGCAGTCCGGCAGGGTATTCACCCCTCCACTTT. This chain connects TRBV28 to TRBJ1-6; maybe TRBD1 (5 bases). The CDR3 is 13 amino acids. Trimming removed 5 bases from V and 8 bases from J, with 10 bases in between. The germline V gene has CDR1 MDHEN and CDR2 SYDVKM.